Listed here is a single T cell receptor beta chain. No patient had received any treatment before thyroid surgery. This sample was taken from a study of metastatic and nonmetastatic thyroid tumors. Germline CDR1 is SEHNR and CDR2 is FQNEAQ (reference sequence). The CDR3 totals 14 residues. Trimming took 5 bases from V and 1 from J; bases not matched to a gene: 4. TCRdb reassembled clones from the PCR reads with MiXCR. Of fewer than 40,000 clones listed, roughly 36% are singletons. The V call is TRBV7-9, the J call TRBJ1-1, with 7 bases that match TRBD1. The sequenced material came from tumor tissue. The sequence was collected from a female donor with papillary thyroid cancer or a benign thyroid nodule (not recorded which). Some clones in this sample may be carry-over from other donors' samples. CDR3: CASSPDRKNTEAFF. CDR3 bases: TGTGCCAGCAGCCCGGACAGGAAGAACACTGAAGCTTTCTTT.